The 22 T cell receptor beta chains below come from one sample, sequenced in a study of blood T cells in healthy people across ages. A sample-barcoded 5' primer and a J-beta primer mix were used in a second PCR of roughly 7 to 11 cycles. TCRdb redid the calling of the 5' RACE reads with MiXCR, one entry per CDR3 protein. The profile shows around 790,000 distinct CDR3 sequences, under 45% of them singletons. The sequencing input was blood. Receptor source: a man aged 55 to 70 in good health.

This clonotype was seen a few times. This chain links TRBV6-6 with TRBJ2-6; either TRBD1 or TRBD2 may fit D (5 bases each). CDR1 and CDR2 from the germline V gene are MNHNY and SVGAGI (reference sequence). Trimming took 6 bases from V and 3 from J, leaving 12 bases between them. CDR3 length equals 15 residues. CDR3 bases: TGTGCCAGCAGCCCGAGAGGGGTTGGGGCCAACGTCCTGACTTTC. Translation gives CASSPRGVGANVLTF.

The chain joins TRBV11-1 to TRBJ2-1; 7 bases match TRBD1. Germline CDR1 is SGHAT and CDR2 is FQDESV (reference sequence). Germline trimming cut 5 bases from V and 6 bases from J; bases unmatched to any gene: 4. This CDR3 spans 13 amino acids. CDR3 sequence (DNA): TGTGCCAGCAGCAGCAACAGGGGCAATGAGCAGTTCTTC. Protein: CASSSNRGNEQFF.

The rearrangement links TRBV20-1 to TRBJ1-2; D is perhaps TRBD1 (6 bases). Germline V gene lookup returns CDR1 DFQATT and CDR2 SNEGSKA (reference sequence). Trimming shortened V by 6 bases and J by 6 bases, and 20 bases separated the two germline ends. This CDR3 comprises 14 residues. The CDR3, as DNA: TGCAGTGCGGCAGGACAGTGGACCCCGGATGGCTACACCTTC. Its protein is CSAAGQWTPDGYTF.

The sample holds a few counts of this clonotype. This chain joins TRBV11-2 and TRBJ2-1, with D possibly TRBD1 on 6 matching bases. The CDR3 is made up of 15 amino acids. Trimming cost V 1 base and J 5 bases, with 12 bases left between them. Germline CDR1 is SGHAT and CDR2 is FQNNGV. The CDR3: CASSLVSGAHNEQFF. CDR3 nucleotide sequence: TGTGCCAGCAGCTTAGTGTCAGGGGCTCACAATGAGCAGTTCTTC.

The chain couples TRBV4-1 to TRBJ2-3; the D is unclear. CDR3 length: 13 amino acids. Looked up from germline, CDR1 is MGHRA and CDR2 is YSYEKL. Trimming left V 0 bases short and J 7 bases short, with 8 bases between. The CDR3: CASSQDESNTQYF. CDR3 DNA sequence: TGCGCCAGCAGCCAAGACGAATCTAATACGCAGTATTTT.

This chain links TRBV6-6 with TRBJ1-1; perhaps TRBD1 as D (5 bases). This CDR3 comprises 13 residues. The germline V gene has CDR1 MNHNY and CDR2 SVGAGI (reference sequence). With 5 bases removed from V and 3 bases from J, the gap between germline ends came to 10 bases. CDR3 in amino acids: CASSRRADTEAFF. The CDR3 DNA reads as TGTGCCAGCAGTCGCAGGGCGGACACTGAAGCTTTCTTT.

The V call is TRBV7-6, the J call TRBJ2-7; D gene uncertain. The CDR3 totals 16 residues. With 5 bases removed from V and 3 bases from J, the gap between germline ends came to 20 bases. Germline CDR1 SGHVS, CDR2 FNYEAQ. The CDR3 spells CASSPPGAPSYYEQYF. The DNA for the CDR3 is TGTGCCAGCAGCCCCCCCGGCGCGCCATCATACTACGAGCAGTACTTC. The whole variable domain, remainder taken from reference TRBV7-6 and TRBJ2-7, is GAGVSQSPRYKVTKRGQDVALRCDPISGHVSLYWYRQALGQGPEFLTYFNYEAQQDKSGLPNDRFSAERPEGSISTLTIQRTEQRDSAMYRCASSPPGAPSYYEQYFGPGTRLTVT.

There are a few counts of this clonotype. The chain is built from TRBV5-5 and TRBJ1-1, with TRBD1 identical over 7 bases. Per germline, CDR1 SGHKS and CDR2 YYEKEE (reference sequence). The CDR3 is 11 residues long. Trimming cost V 8 bases and J 6 bases; bases outside gene matches: 4. The CDR3 nucleotides are TGTGCCAGTACTCAGGGGGCTGAAGCTTTCTTT. This encodes CASTQGAEAFF.

In its sample, this clonotype was seen once. This chain links TRBV6-1 with TRBJ2-4; possible D gene TRBD2, 6 bases. The length of the CDR3 is 15 residues. The V gene lost 4 bases and the J gene lost 0 bases, with 10 bases spanning the gap. Germline CDR1 is MNHNS and CDR2 is SASEGT. CDR3 in DNA: TGTGCCAGCAGTGGGGGAGGTTTAGCCAAAAACATTCAGTACTTC. Translation gives CASSGGGLAKNIQYF.

A note on this clonotype: One end of the junction fails to match germline, which may point to a read error. The chain recombines TRBV14 with TRBJ1-1; D not resolved. Per the germline V gene, CDR1 is SGHDN and CDR2 is FVKESK. This CDR3 spans 17 amino acids. The CDR3 spells CASSQVRGRAGNIEAFF. CDR3 sequence (DNA): TGTGCCAGCAGCCAAGTCCGGGGTAGGGCTGGGAACATTGAAGCTTTCTTT.

The chain combines TRBV18 with TRBJ2-7; the D is unclear. The CDR3 consists of 13 residues. Trimming pared 1 base from V and 4 bases from J, leaving 8 bases between. CDR1 and CDR2 (germline): KGHSH, LQKENI. CDR3 sequence (DNA): TGTGCCAGCTCACCACAAGCGAAGTACGAGCAGTACTTC. Encoded protein: CASSPQAKYEQYF.

This clonotype was seen a few times. The chain recombines TRBV7-9 with TRBJ2-5, with a possible D match to TRBD2 (6 bases). Germline V gene lookup returns CDR1 SEHNR and CDR2 FQNEAQ (reference sequence). The CDR3 sequence is 18 residues long. V lost 0 bases and J 5 bases, leaving 22 bases between the germline ends. The CDR3 DNA is TGTGCCAGCAGCTTAGCGTACGAGACGCTAGCGTCCCGGGAGACCCAGTACTTC. This codes for CASSLAYETLASRETQYF.

The V call is TRBV7-9, the J call TRBJ1-6, with 9 bases aligning to TRBD1. Per the germline V gene, CDR1 is SEHNR and CDR2 is FQNEAQ (reference sequence). Trimming removed 5 bases from V and 2 bases from J; junction bases left unmatched: 10. The CDR3 covers 18 residues. Written as DNA, the CDR3 is TGTGCCAGCAGCCCTACCGGGACAGGGTTCCCCTATAATTCACCCCTCCACTTT. This translates into CASSPTGTGFPYNSPLHF.

V gene TRBV12-3 or TRBV12-4 combines with J gene TRBJ2-5; TRBD2 matches at 13 bases. With 4 bases clipped from V and 5 bases from J, the junction kept 13 bases outside the gene matches. This CDR3 has 18 residues. The CDR3 DNA is TGTGCCAGCAGTTCCCCGGGACTAGCGGGGCCCTGGAGGGAGACCCAGTACTTC. Translated: CASSSPGLAGPWRETQYF.

The rearrangement uses TRBV7-2 and TRBJ2-5; D remains ambiguous. Germline CDR1 reads SGHTA; CDR2 reads FQGNSA. The CDR3 length is 14 residues. The ends were cut back, 1 base at V and 2 bases at J, with 8 bases in the middle. This chain's CDR3 is CASSLDRWQETQYF. CDR3 DNA sequence: TGTGCCAGCAGCTTAGATCGGTGGCAAGAGACCCAGTACTTC.

DNA for the CDR3: TGTGCCAGCACGAAATTAGACAGGGGGAAGGAAAAACTGTTTTTT. This codes for CASTKLDRGKEKLFF. V is TRBV21-1 and J is TRBJ1-4; the D call TRBD1 from the table was never checked on the DNA. TRBV21-1 is flagged as a pseudogene. CDR3 length: 15 residues.

This sequence joins TRBV6-5 and TRBJ1-1; a possible D gene is TRBD1 (6 bases). The CDR3 covers 14 residues. V gave up 6 bases and J gave up 0 bases, with 11 bases separating them. In germline, CDR1 is MNHEY, CDR2 SVGAGI. CDR3 nucleotide sequence: TGTGCCAGCAGAAGTGACAGGTTGAACACTGAAGCTTTCTTT. As protein: CASRSDRLNTEAFF.

A few counts support this clonotype. The chain recombines TRBV7-9 with TRBJ1-2, with D possibly matching TRBD1 (5 bases). V was pared by 3 bases and J by 7 bases, with 9 bases between. CDR1 and CDR2 (germline): SEHNR, FQNEAQ (reference sequence). This CDR3 has 12 residues. DNA of the CDR3: TGTGCCAGCAGCTTTTCCGGGGCTGGCTACACCTTC. This translates into CASSFSGAGYTF.

This chain uses TRBV18 with TRBJ2-7, with D possibly being TRBD1 or TRBD2 (5 bases each). The V end was cut by 2 bases, the J end by 6 bases, with 11 bases between. Germline loops: CDR1 KGHSH, CDR2 LQKENI. This CDR3 has 13 residues. CDR3 nucleotides: TGTGCCAGCTCACCAAACAAGGGGACCGAGCAGTACTTC. It codes for CASSPNKGTEQYF.

Note on this clonotype: With a much larger clone just one base away, this may be a read error. V gene TRBV5-1 combines with J gene TRBJ2-3, with D uncertain. V shed 0 bases and J shed 7 bases, with 3 bases lying between them. This CDR3 contains 11 residues. Germline CDR1 and CDR2: SGHRS and YFSETQ. The CDR3 loop reads CASSLENTQYF. The CDR3 region has the DNA TGCGCCAGCAGCTTGGAGAATACGCAGTATTTT.

This clonotype has more than one count but fewer than ten. The chain links TRBV15 to TRBJ1-2; tentative D call: TRBD1 (6 bases). This CDR3 comprises 14 residues. Germline loops: CDR1 LNHNV, CDR2 YYDKDF (reference sequence). Trimming took 0 bases from V and 6 from J, leaving 11 bases between them. The CDR3 coding sequence is TGTGCCACCAGCAGAGATCGGACAGTCGATGGCTACACCTTC. Residues: CATSRDRTVDGYTF.

The chain carries TRBV6-5 and TRBJ2-3; TRBD1 or TRBD2 may be the D gene (5 bases each). Germline assignment: CDR1 MNHEY and CDR2 SVGAGI. V lost 2 bases and J 0 bases, leaving 21 bases between the germline ends. The CDR3 consists of 19 residues. The CDR3 DNA follows: TGTGCCAGCAGTTACCGGGAAGAAGACGGGGCCTCTAGCACAGATACGCAGTATTTT. Translated: CASSYREEDGASSTDTQYF.